The 10 T cell receptor beta chains below come from one sample, sequenced in a study of neurological immune-mediated disorders. Time point given: longitudinal time-point 1 (baseline). MiXCR, run by TCRdb on the 5' RACE reads, gives a single entry per CDR3 protein. This sample has some 60,000 distinct CDR3 sequences; roughly 10% occur once, and the top ten carry approximately 6.6%. Sequences were obtained from PBMCs. The origin of the receptors is a male donor with HTLV-1-associated myelopathy (HAM/TSP).

Note on this clonotype: A read error is possible here, since a much larger clone lies one base away. The V and J genes are TRBV6-5 and TRBJ1-2; 7 bases fit TRBD1. The CDR3 extends over 14 amino acids. CDR1 and CDR2 (germline): MNHEY, SVGAGI. The ends lost 4 bases at V and 5 bases at J; junction bases unmatched: 7. CDR3 loop: CASSCRGNGYGYTF. Written as DNA, the CDR3 is TGTGCCAGCAGTTGCAGGGGGAACGGTTATGGCTACACCTTC.

This clonotype was detected ten times or more. The V and J genes are TRBV19 and TRBJ2-4; 7 nucleotides line up with TRBD1. Unmatched junction bases numbered 12, after V lost 5 bases and J lost 8 bases. This CDR3 contains 15 residues. The V gene's germline CDR1 is LNHDA and CDR2 SQIVND (reference sequence). The CDR3 nucleotides are TGTGCCAGTAGTCTTGACCCCGGACAGGCACACATTCAGTACTTC. Translating gives CASSLDPGQAHIQYF. Supplemented by reference TRBV19 and TRBJ2-4, the full variable domain reads DGGITQSPKYLFRKEGQNVTLSCEQNLNHDAMYWYRQDPGQGLRLIYYSQIVNDFQKGDIAEGYSVSREKKESFPLTVTSAQKNPTAFYLCASSLDPGQAHIQYFGAGTRLSVL.

This clonotype has a count of ten or more. The chain links TRBV3-1 to TRBJ2-5; 9 nucleotides line up with TRBD2. Germline-derived CDR1 and CDR2 are LGHDT and YNNKEL (reference sequence). The V and J ends lost 4 bases and 2 bases, in that order; junction bases with no gene match: 2. The CDR3 is 14 residues long. CDR3 amino acids: CASSLRGGQETQYF. The CDR3 DNA follows: TGTGCCAGCAGCCTGCGGGGGGGACAAGAGACCCAGTACTTC.

At least ten counts were recorded for this clonotype. This chain connects TRBV18 to TRBJ1-1; D is unclear. The V gene lost 3 bases and the J gene lost 1 base, with 18 bases spanning the gap. The CDR3 is 17 amino acids. Per the germline V gene, CDR1 is KGHSH and CDR2 is LQKENI. In DNA, the CDR3 is TGTGCCAGCTCACCCCTGACTCGAGGTGGCAGGAACACTGAAGCTTTCTTT. It specifies CASSPLTRGGRNTEAFF.

In this sample, this clonotype turned up many times. The J gene is TRBJ1-1, the V gene TRBV12-3 or TRBV12-4, with TRBD1 matching over 7 bases. V lost 1 base, J lost 4 bases, and 0 bases stayed unmatched. The CDR3 spans 13 residues. Here the CDR3 DNA reads TGTGCCAGCAGTTTAGGACAGGGCACTGAAGCTTTCTTT. This translates into CASSLGQGTEAFF.

In this sample, this clonotype turned up many times. V and J are TRBV14 and TRBJ2-3; D not resolved. V was shortened by 0 bases and J by 5 bases, with 15 bases between the two germline ends. The CDR3 loop spans 16 amino acids. Germline loops: CDR1 SGHDN, CDR2 FVKESK. CDR3 DNA: TGTGCCAGCAGCCAAGACCCCGGGCCGCCCAAAGATACGCAGTATTTT. Its protein product is CASSQDPGPPKDTQYF.

This clonotype was observed at least ten times. The germline gene is not matched at one end of the junction; a read error may be the cause. The chain uses TRBV7-7 and TRBJ2-3; D call uncertain. This CDR3 is 13 amino acids long. In germline, CDR1 is SSHAT, CDR2 FNYEAQ (reference sequence). The CDR3 bases are TGTGCTAGCAGTCGCGCCCCGGCAGATACGCAGTATTTT. Amino acids: CASSRAPADTQYF.

At least ten counts were recorded for this clonotype. The chain employs TRBV6-1 and TRBJ1-2, with 7 bases aligning to TRBD1. V shed 6 bases, J shed 6 bases, and the junction held 10 bases outside the gene matches. Germline values: CDR1 MNHNS, CDR2 SASEGT. CDR3 size: 14 residues. CDR3 sequence reads: CASRVDRVIHGYTF. The CDR3 DNA reads TGTGCCAGCAGGGTCGACAGGGTGATTCATGGCTACACCTTC.

This clonotype appeared many times. The chain combines TRBV10-1 with TRBJ2-7; D unresolved. In germline, CDR1 is WNHNN, CDR2 SYGVQD (reference sequence). The CDR3 extends over 17 amino acids. The germline V and J ends were trimmed by 3 bases and 4 bases, with 22 bases remaining between them. CDR3 protein: CASSDVGRKENNYEQYF. The CDR3 bases are TGCGCCAGCAGTGACGTTGGTCGCAAGGAGAATAATTACGAGCAGTACTTC.

This clonotype was observed many times. The chain recombines TRBV20-1 with TRBJ2-3, with 9 bases fitting TRBD1. CDR1 is DFQATT, CDR2 SNEGSKA, per germline (reference sequence). J lost 4 bases, V lost 4 bases, and 3 bases had no gene match. The CDR3 covers 13 residues. The DNA of the CDR3 is TGCAGTGCTAACAGGGGGCAGGCAGATACGCAGTATTTT. Residues: CSANRGQADTQYF.